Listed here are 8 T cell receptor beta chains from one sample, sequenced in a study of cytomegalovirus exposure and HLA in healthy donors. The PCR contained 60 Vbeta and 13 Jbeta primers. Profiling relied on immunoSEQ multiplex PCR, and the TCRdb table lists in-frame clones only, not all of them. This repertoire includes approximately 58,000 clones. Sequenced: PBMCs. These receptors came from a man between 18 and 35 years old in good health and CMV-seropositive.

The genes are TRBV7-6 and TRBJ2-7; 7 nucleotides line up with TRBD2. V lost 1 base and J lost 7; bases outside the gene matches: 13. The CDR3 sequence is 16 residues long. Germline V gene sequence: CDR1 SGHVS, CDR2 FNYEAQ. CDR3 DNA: TGTGCCAGCAGCTTAGATCCAGCGGGATATGAAAGGGAGCAGTACTTC. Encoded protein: CASSLDPAGYEREQYF.

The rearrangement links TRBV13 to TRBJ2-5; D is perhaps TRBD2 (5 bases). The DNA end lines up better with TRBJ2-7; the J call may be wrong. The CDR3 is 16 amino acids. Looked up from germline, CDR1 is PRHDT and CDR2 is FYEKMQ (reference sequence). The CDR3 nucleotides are TGTGCCAGCAGCCCCCCCGCGAGCGGAAGCTCCTACGAGCAGTACTTC. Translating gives CASSPPASGSSYEQYF.

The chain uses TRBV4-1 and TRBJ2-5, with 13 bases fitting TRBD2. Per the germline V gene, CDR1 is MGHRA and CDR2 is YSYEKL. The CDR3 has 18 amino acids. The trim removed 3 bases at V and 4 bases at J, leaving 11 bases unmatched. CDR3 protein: CASSQLGLAGARGETQYF. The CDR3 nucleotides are TGCGCCAGCAGCCAGTTAGGACTAGCGGGAGCCCGGGGAGAGACCCAGTACTTC.

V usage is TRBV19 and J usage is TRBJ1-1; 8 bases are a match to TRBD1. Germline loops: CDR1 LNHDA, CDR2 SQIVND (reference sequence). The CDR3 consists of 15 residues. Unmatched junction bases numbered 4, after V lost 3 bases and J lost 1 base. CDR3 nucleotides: TGTGCCAGTAGTATGGGGGGACAGGCGAACACTGAAGCTTTCTTT. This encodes CASSMGGQANTEAFF.

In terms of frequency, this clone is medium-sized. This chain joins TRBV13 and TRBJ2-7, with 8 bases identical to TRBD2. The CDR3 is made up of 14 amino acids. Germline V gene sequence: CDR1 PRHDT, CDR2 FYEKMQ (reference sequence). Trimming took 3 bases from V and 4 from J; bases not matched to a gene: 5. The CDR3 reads CASSFAGGVYEQYF. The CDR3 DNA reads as TGTGCCAGCAGCTTCGCGGGAGGAGTATACGAGCAGTACTTC.

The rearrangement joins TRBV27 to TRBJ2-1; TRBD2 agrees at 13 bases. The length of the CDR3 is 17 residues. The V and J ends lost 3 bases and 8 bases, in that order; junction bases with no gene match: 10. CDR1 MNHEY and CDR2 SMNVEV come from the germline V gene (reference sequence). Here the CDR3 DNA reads TGTGCCAGCAGTTTCTTCCAACTAGCGGGAGGGCCGGATGAGCAGTTCTTC. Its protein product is CASSFFQLAGGPDEQFF.

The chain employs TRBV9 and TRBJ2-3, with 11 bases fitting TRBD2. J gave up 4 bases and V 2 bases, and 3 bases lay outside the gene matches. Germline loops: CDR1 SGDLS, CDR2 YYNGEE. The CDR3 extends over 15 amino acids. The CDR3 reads CASSVTSGTPDTQYF. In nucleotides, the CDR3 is TGTGCCAGCAGCGTGACTAGCGGGACCCCAGATACGCAGTATTTT.

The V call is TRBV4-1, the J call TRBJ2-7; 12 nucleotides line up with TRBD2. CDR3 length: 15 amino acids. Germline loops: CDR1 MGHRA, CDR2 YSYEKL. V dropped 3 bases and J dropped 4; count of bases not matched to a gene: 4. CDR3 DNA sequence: TGCGCCAGCAGCCAGACTAGCGGGAGTTCTTACGAGCAGTACTTC. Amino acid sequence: CASSQTSGSSYEQYF.